This note documents a single T cell receptor beta chain sequence. The antigen is not known. This sample was included in a study of post-analysis software for immune sequencing data. Findings and caveats of the study: Strong co-clustering by F measure was evident for samples that had been prepared in the same batch. When patients were compared with controls, about 5 TRBV segments were more frequent, TRBV5-6, TRBV5-1 and TRBV20-1 among them.

V was clipped by 2 bases and J by 8 bases, with 15 bases between them. Germline V gene lookup returns CDR1 LGHDT and CDR2 YNNKEL (reference sequence). This CDR3 spans 15 amino acids. Researchers reported that TCR beta cDNA libraries carried unique molecular identifiers. Yield was approximately 500,000 cDNA molecules from around 1 to 9.1 million T cells. Via MiXCR, TCRdb re-called the PCR reads, giving one row per CDR3 protein. The sample includes a few hundred thousand distinct CDR3 sequences, 34% of them seen just once. V usage is TRBV3-1 and J usage is TRBJ1-4; a possible D gene is TRBD1 (6 bases). Sequenced: blood. The TCR comes from a girl under 18 with multiple sclerosis. CDR3 coding DNA: TGTGCCAGCAGCCAACGTGGGGGCGCAGGGGAAAAACTGTTTTTT. Translating it yields CASSQRGGAGEKLFF. The full variable domain, rest sourced from reference TRBV3-1 and TRBJ1-4, is DTAVSQTPKYLVTQMGNDKSIKCEQNLGHDTMYWYKQDSKKFLKIMFSYNNKELIINETVPNRFSPKSPDKAHLNLHINSLELGDSAVYFCASSQRGGAGEKLFFGSGTQLSVL.